This T cell receptor beta chain was found in a study of cytomegalovirus exposure and HLA in healthy donors. Whole-study findings and limits: Judged likely to be a sequencing artifact was a cluster of highly shared sequence variants. Excluded: some indistinguishable V segments such as TRBV6-2 and TRBV6-3. Immune exposure information available was restricted to CMV serostatus.

A multiplex PCR was run with 60 Vbeta primers and 13 Jbeta primers. Sequencing was performed with immunoSEQ multiplex PCR; in TCRdb, only in-frame clones are kept and a portion is missing. This repertoire shows 100,000 to 150,000 clones, about 79% found once; its top ten account for 1.9%. This CDR3 has 18 amino acids. CDR1 and CDR2 (germline): MGHRA, YSYEKL. The J segment lost 0 bases and the V segment lost 4 bases, leaving 14 bases of the junction unmatched. For this clone: Its antigen is currently unknown.

Input material: PBMCs. The chain employs TRBV4-1 and TRBJ2-5; 7 nucleotides align to TRBD2. This sequence originates from a man between 45 and 60 years old in good health and CMV-seronegative. Here the CDR3 DNA reads TGCGCCAGCAGCCTTGGGACTTGGGAGGGGTCCTACCAAGAGACCCAGTACTTC. This sequence encodes CASSLGTWEGSYQETQYF.